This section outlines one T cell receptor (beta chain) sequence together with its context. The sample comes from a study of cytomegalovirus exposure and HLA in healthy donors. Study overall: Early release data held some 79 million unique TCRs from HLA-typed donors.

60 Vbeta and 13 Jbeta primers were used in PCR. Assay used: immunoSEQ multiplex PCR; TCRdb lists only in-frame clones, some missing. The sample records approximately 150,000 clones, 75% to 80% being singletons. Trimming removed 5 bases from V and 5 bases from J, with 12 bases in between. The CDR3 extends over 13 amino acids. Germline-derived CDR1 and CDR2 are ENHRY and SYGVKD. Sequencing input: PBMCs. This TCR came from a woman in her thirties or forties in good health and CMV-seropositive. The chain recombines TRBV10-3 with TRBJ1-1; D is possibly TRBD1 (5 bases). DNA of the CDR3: TGTGCCATCAGTCGAGGGGAGGGGACTGAAGCTTTCTTT. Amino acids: CAISRGEGTEAFF.